This T cell receptor beta chain was observed in a study of human T cells and chemical hapten exposure. As for the study in general: TCR yields per sample varied, mainly owing to small pooled library volume differences.

Original processing methods: TCR counts had a median of about 100,000 per sample and spanned about 20,000 to 750,000. MiXCR was run by TCRdb on the RACE reads, yielding one entry per CDR3 protein. These V and J calls derive from TCRdb rather than the authors' analysis. The sample comprises under 450,000 distinct CDR3 sequences, 4% to 5.5% of which are singletons, and under 3% rests with the top ten. With regard to this clonotype: Its antigen is not identified.

Findings and limits, study-wide: Expanded TCRs created a significantly greater count of big CDR3 similarity clusters than controls did.

Time point of the sample: patch test 1, 2 weeks after DPC sensitization. Specified treatment: therapeutic diphenylcyclopropenone sensitization with weekly scalp DPC. This CDR3 comprises 15 residues. Germline V gene lookup returns CDR1 MDHEN and CDR2 SYDVKM. Trimming removed 6 bases from V and 0 bases from J, with 14 bases in between. This specimen was whole blood, taken in connection with sensitization to the hapten diphenylcyclopropenone (DPC). The clonotype was recovered from a woman aged 45-65 years with alopecia areata. Some clones in this sample may be carry-over from other donors' samples. The rearrangement uses TRBV28 and TRBJ1-1; D is perhaps TRBD1 (5 bases). The CDR3 DNA sequence: TGTGCCAGCAGCTCTCTCAGGGATTTGAACACTGAAGCTTTCTTT. The encoded protein is CASSSLRDLNTEAFF.